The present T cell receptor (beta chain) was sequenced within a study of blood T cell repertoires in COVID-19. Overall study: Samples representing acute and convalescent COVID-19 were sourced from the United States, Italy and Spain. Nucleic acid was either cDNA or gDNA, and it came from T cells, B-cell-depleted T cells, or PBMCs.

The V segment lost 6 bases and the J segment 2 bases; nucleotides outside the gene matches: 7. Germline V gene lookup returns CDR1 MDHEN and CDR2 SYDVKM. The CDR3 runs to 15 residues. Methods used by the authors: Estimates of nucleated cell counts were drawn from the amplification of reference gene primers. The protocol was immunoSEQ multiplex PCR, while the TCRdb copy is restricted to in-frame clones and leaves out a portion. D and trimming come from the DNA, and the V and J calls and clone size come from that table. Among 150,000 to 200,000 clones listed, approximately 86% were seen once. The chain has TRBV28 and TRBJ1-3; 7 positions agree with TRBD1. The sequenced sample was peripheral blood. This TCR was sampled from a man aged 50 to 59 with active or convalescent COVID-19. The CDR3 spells CASRVPGGTGNTIYF. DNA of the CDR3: TGTGCCAGCAGGGTGCCAGGGGGTACTGGAAACACCATATATTTT.